Listed below are T cell receptor beta chains from one sample, sequenced in a study of blood T cell repertoires in COVID-19. Sequencing used immunoSEQ multiplex PCR; TCRdb keeps in-frame clones, though not all of them. The sample has tens of thousands of clones; over 80% are singletons. Sequencing was done on a sample of peripheral blood. The receptors originated from a man aged 50-59 years with active COVID-19. CDR3s include the opening cysteine and the closing phenylalanine or tryptophan. Each record gives: V gene, J gene, CDR3 protein.

TRBV5-1	TRBJ1-6	CASRDSSTFSSYNSPLHF
TRBV7-2	TRBJ1-1	CASRPRPGQGTEAFF
TRBV7-2	TRBJ2-7	CASSFLQREAGEQYF
TRBV6-5	TRBJ1-4	CAARTGEKLFF
TRBV7-4	TRBJ1-5	CASKRWPPLDRGGSNQPQHF
TRBV3-1/TRBV3-2	TRBJ2-1	CASGYGRNNEQFF
TRBV7-2	TRBJ1-5	CASSLGQGNQPQHF
TRBV19	TRBJ2-1	CASQTWTGSYNEQFF
TRBV7-6	TRBJ2-1	CASSLRGSSYNEQFF
TRBV7-2	TRBJ1-2	CASSLGQGLRGYTF
TRBV4-3	TRBJ2-3	CASSQDPGLTDTQYF
TRBV28	TRBJ2-7	CASSLDRNYEQYF
TRBV3-1/TRBV3-2	TRBJ1-5	CASSQGQGSGTQPQHF
TRBV7-9	TRBJ1-1	CASSLQGALTEAFF
TRBV9	TRBJ1-3	CASSSETGVISGNTIYF
TRBV5-1	TRBJ2-7	CASSLTFTASGTISYEQYF
TRBV18	TRBJ2-5	CASSPGQQETQYF
TRBV9	TRBJ1-1	CASSTGDPNTEAFF
TRBV7-2	TRBJ1-2	CASSRGQLYGYTF
TRBV14	TRBJ2-3	CASSPWRTDTQYF
TRBV7-2	TRBJ1-2	CASSHRGQKNYGYTF
TRBV29-1	TRBJ1-1	CSVVPGTANTEAFF
TRBV5-1	TRBJ2-7	CASSPLDSAGVYEQYF
TRBV27	TRBJ2-3	CASSFLGQGSSDTQYF
TRBV5-6	TRBJ2-2	CASSFGQAGELFF
TRBV5-8	TRBJ2-7	CASSLPGAVGYF